A single sample gave rise to the 28 T cell receptor beta chains below, sequenced in a study of human T cells and chemical hapten exposure. TCRdb processed the RACE reads anew with MiXCR; each CDR3 protein has one entry. The repertoire holds 350,000 to 450,000 distinct CDR3 sequences, 4.5% to 6% seen once, with 2.5% to 3% in the top ten. Specified time point: pre-sensitization, week 0. The treatment here: therapeutic diphenylcyclopropenone sensitization with weekly scalp DPC. Source: whole blood, taken in connection with sensitization to the hapten diphenylcyclopropenone (DPC). These receptors originate from a woman aged 45-59 years with alopecia areata. Some clones in this sample may be carry-over from other donors' samples.

This clonotype occurred many times. This chain links TRBV6-2 or TRBV6-3 with TRBJ1-6; a weak D match, TRBD1 (6 bases). With 6 bases removed from V and 1 base from J, the gap between germline ends came to 22 bases. CDR1 is MNHEY, CDR2 SVGEGT, per germline. The CDR3 totals 19 residues. This chain's CDR3 is CASSSPTRRGASYNSPLHF. CDR3 DNA sequence: TGTGCCAGCAGCTCACCTACACGCAGGGGAGCGTCCTATAATTCACCCCTCCACTTT.

The V call is TRBV7-9, the J call TRBJ1-6; D is undetermined. Germline CDR1 reads SEHNR; CDR2 reads FQNEAQ (reference sequence). This CDR3 has 14 amino acids. V dropped 7 bases and J dropped 2 bases, with 9 bases sitting between them. The CDR3 protein is CASKEATYNSPLHF. DNA of the CDR3: TGTGCCAGCAAGGAAGCCACCTATAATTCACCCCTCCACTTT.

The gene calls are TRBV7-9 and TRBJ1-3; no definite D call. Germline V CDR1 and CDR2: SEHNR, FQNEAQ (reference sequence). The CDR3 runs 15 residues. Between the trimmed V and J ends, which lost 5 bases and 3 bases, there was a span of 14 bases. This CDR3 reads CASSPEGSRGNTIYF. The CDR3, as DNA: TGTGCCAGCAGCCCCGAGGGCAGTCGTGGAAACACCATATATTTT. The full variable domain, with the rest looked up from reference TRBV7-9 and TRBJ1-3, is DTGVSQNPRHKITKRGQNVTFRCDPISEHNRLYWYRQTLGQGPEFLTYFQNEAQLEKSRLLSDRFSAERPKGSFSTLEIQRTEQGDSAMYLCASSPEGSRGNTIYFGEGSWLTVV.

This clonotype was recorded a few times. The rearrangement links TRBV20-1 to TRBJ1-5, with D unclear. This CDR3 spans 14 amino acids. V was cut by 6 bases and J by 0 bases, with 12 bases left in between. Germline V CDR1 and CDR2: DFQATT, SNEGSKA (reference sequence). CDR3 residues: CSAVRKASNQPQHF. CDR3 in DNA: TGCAGTGCGGTCCGCAAGGCTAGCAATCAGCCCCAGCATTTT.

This clonotype has just a few counts. The chain is built from TRBV29-1 and TRBJ1-2; perhaps TRBD1 as D (6 bases). This CDR3 has 13 amino acids. The V end was cut by 6 bases, the J end by 8 bases, with 19 bases between. In germline, CDR1 is SQVTM, CDR2 ANQGSEA. The CDR3 reads CSVVPRGGEGYTF. The CDR3, as DNA: TGCAGCGTGGTTCCCCGAGGGGGGGAGGGCTACACCTTC. The full variable domain, its missing parts supplied by reference TRBV29-1 and TRBJ1-2, is SAVISQKPSRDICQRGTSLTIQCQVDSQVTMMFWYRQQPGQSLTLIATANQGSEATYESGFVIDKFPISRPNLTFSTLTVSNMSPEDSSIYLCSVVPRGGEGYTFGSGTRLTVV.

Of note for this clonotype: Just one base apart from a much larger clone, this may be a read error. The chain combines TRBV3-1 with TRBJ2-7, with no clear D. The ends were cut back, 4 bases at V and 0 bases at J, with 7 bases in the middle. The V gene's germline CDR1 is LGHDT and CDR2 YNNKEL (reference sequence). The CDR3 has 13 amino acids. CDR3 loop: CASSRTDSYEQYF. CDR3 DNA: TGTGCCAGCAGCCGGACGGACTCCTACGAGCAGTACTTC.

Only a few counts were recorded for this clonotype. This chain links TRBV4-1 with TRBJ2-1; 7 positions match TRBD2. Per germline, CDR1 MGHRA and CDR2 YSYEKL. J lost 9 bases, V lost 3 bases, and 5 bases had no gene match. The CDR3 is 13 residues long. CDR3: CASSHGGGGEQFF. In DNA form, the CDR3 reads TGCGCCAGCAGCCACGGCGGGGGAGGTGAGCAGTTCTTC.

The chain has TRBV12-3 or TRBV12-4 and TRBJ2-7; 9 positions agree with TRBD1. CDR3 length: 14 amino acids. The junction had 6 bases not matched to a gene; V was cut back by 3 bases and J by 6 bases. Written as DNA, the CDR3 is TGTGCCAGCAGTTTTAACAGGGGGCCAAGCGAGCAGTACTTC. It translates to CASSFNRGPSEQYF.

In regard to this clonotype: It may be a read error: a sequence one base away is much more abundant. The CDR3 sequence: CSVHGAHGYTF. Here the CDR3 DNA reads TGCAGCGTTCATGGGGCCCATGGCTACACCTTC. This chain connects TRBV29-1 to TRBJ1-2; tentatively, D is TRBD1 (5 bases). V was pared by 5 bases and J by 6 bases, with 10 bases between. The germline gives CDR1 SQVTM, CDR2 ANQGSEA. The CDR3 spans 11 residues.

The J gene is TRBJ1-2, the V gene TRBV20-1; 11 bases are a match to TRBD1. Germline CDR1 reads DFQATT; CDR2 reads SNEGSKA (reference sequence). V was clipped by 3 bases and J by 2 bases; unmatched bases: 2. The length of the CDR3 is 14 residues. The CDR3 bases are TGCAGTGCTAGCGGACAGGGGGCAAACTATGGCTACACCTTC. It codes for CSASGQGANYGYTF.

This clonotype showed up many times. The chain links TRBV6-5 to TRBJ2-2; D may be TRBD1 or TRBD2 (5 bases each). The CDR3 runs to 16 residues. Germline V gene data show CDR1 as MNHEY and CDR2 as SVGAGI. The germline V and J ends were trimmed by 2 bases and 0 bases, with 10 bases remaining between them. The DNA of the CDR3 is TGTGCCAGCAGTTACCGCTGGGGGTCGAACACCGGGGAGCTGTTTTTT. It codes for CASSYRWGSNTGELFF.

This clonotype was counted at least ten times. The chain couples TRBV12-3 or TRBV12-4 to TRBJ2-7, with D unresolved. This CDR3 comprises 12 residues. V shed 5 bases and J shed 4 bases, with 9 bases lying between them. CDR3 sequence: CASSPTAYEQYF. The CDR3 coding sequence is TGTGCCAGCAGTCCGACGGCTTACGAGCAGTACTTC.

This clonotype was detected a few times. The chain joins TRBV29-1 to TRBJ2-5; 9 bases are a match to TRBD2. In germline, CDR1 is SQVTM, CDR2 ANQGSEA. CDR3 length equals 13 residues. V was pared by 7 bases and J by 6 bases, with 9 bases of the junction left unmatched. CDR3 nucleotide sequence: TGCAGCGCCGGGGGACTAGCTGGTCAGACCCAGTACTTC. Protein sequence: CSAGGLAGQTQYF.

In this sample, this clonotype turned up many times. The rearrangement uses TRBV6-4 and TRBJ2-3, with 12 bases fitting TRBD2. J was trimmed by 1 base and V by 4 bases; bases with no gene match: 3. Germline V gives CDR1 MRHNA, CDR2 SNTAGT. The CDR3 contains 16 residues. The CDR3 sequence: CASSALAGGGTDTQYF. The CDR3 bases are TGTGCCAGCAGTGCCCTAGCGGGGGGGGGCACAGATACGCAGTATTTT.

The sample holds many counts of this clonotype. The chain recombines TRBV7-9 with TRBJ2-4; TRBD1 might be the D (5 bases). The CDR3 consists of 14 residues. Trimming left V 5 bases short and J 8 bases short, with 16 bases between. Germline values: CDR1 SEHNR, CDR2 FQNEAQ (reference sequence). Written as DNA, the CDR3 is TGTGCCAGCAGCCTTAGGGGCAGTGAGGACATTCAGTACTTC. Protein: CASSLRGSEDIQYF.

The chain recombines TRBV9 with TRBJ2-1; TRBD2 matches 11 bases. J gave up 7 bases and V 4 bases, and 4 bases lay outside the gene matches. This CDR3 region has 14 residues. CDR1 and CDR2 from the germline V gene are SGDLS and YYNGEE. CDR3 residues: CASSSSSGRNEQFF. The CDR3 DNA sequence: TGTGCCAGCAGCTCCTCTAGCGGGAGGAATGAGCAGTTCTTC. Full variable domain (outside the CDR3, taken from reference TRBV9 and TRBJ2-1): DSGVTQTPKHLITATGQRVTLRCSPRSGDLSVYWYQQSLDQGLQFLIQYYNGEERAKGNILERFSAQQFPDLHSELNLSSLELGDSALYFCASSSSSGRNEQFFGPGTRLTVL.

This clonotype was seen a few times. The rearrangement links TRBV3-1 to TRBJ2-1; possible D gene TRBD1, 6 bases. Germline lookup yields CDR1 LGHDT and CDR2 YNNKEL (reference sequence). V lost 3 bases to trimming and J lost 0 bases, with 12 bases between them. The CDR3 consists of 16 residues. Here the CDR3 reads CASSQSTGVSYNEQFF. The DNA for the CDR3 is TGTGCCAGCAGCCAGTCGACAGGCGTCTCCTACAATGAGCAGTTCTTC.

This clonotype was found a few times. This chain joins TRBV7-2 and TRBJ2-2; D perhaps matches TRBD1 (6 bases). This CDR3 comprises 14 residues. Germline V CDR1 and CDR2: SGHTA, FQGNSA. Trimming stripped 5 bases from V and 7 bases from J, with 14 bases between. CDR3 region: CASSPWTVGGELFF. CDR3 sequence (DNA): TGTGCCAGCAGCCCCTGGACAGTGGGCGGGGAGCTGTTTTTT.

This clonotype has just a few counts. This chain joins TRBV6-6 and TRBJ2-7, with D unresolved. The V gene lost 8 bases and the J gene lost 7 bases, with 9 bases spanning the gap. Germline CDR1 reads MNHNY; CDR2 reads SVGAGI (reference sequence). This CDR3 spans 10 amino acids. DNA for the CDR3: TGTGCCAGCGGACCGGGTGAGCAGTACTTC. This codes for CASGPGEQYF.

The chain couples TRBV7-2 to TRBJ1-2; D not certain. The V end lost 5 bases, the J end lost 4 bases, and 14 bases lay between the germline ends. Germline V gives CDR1 SGHTA, CDR2 FQGNSA. The length of the CDR3 is 14 residues. The CDR3 sequence: CASSPGTVLYGYTF. DNA of the CDR3: TGTGCCAGCAGCCCGGGCACGGTCCTCTATGGCTACACCTTC.

The rearrangement links TRBV6-2 or TRBV6-3 to TRBJ1-4; D remains unclear. Germline lookup yields CDR1 MNHEY and CDR2 SVGEGT. The V end lost 7 bases, the J end lost 6 bases, and 12 bases lay between the germline ends. This CDR3 has 13 residues. The CDR3 here is CASKEDGHEKLFF. The CDR3 region has the DNA TGTGCCAGCAAGGAGGACGGGCATGAAAAACTGTTTTTT.

This clonotype was picked up many times. This chain uses TRBV6-2 or TRBV6-3 with TRBJ2-7; D is unresolved. V was pared by 11 bases and J by 2 bases, with 16 bases between. The CDR3 has 13 residues. CDR1 and CDR2 (germline): MNHEY, SVGEGT. The CDR3 here is CAVRPSAAYEQYF. CDR3 DNA: TGTGCCGTGAGGCCGTCGGCCGCCTACGAGCAGTACTTC.

There are a few counts of this clonotype. The chain carries TRBV6-5 and TRBJ1-2; a possible D gene is TRBD1 (5 bases). V was pared by 0 bases and J by 5 bases, with 10 bases between. This CDR3 has 14 residues. The germline CDR1 and CDR2 sequences are MNHEY and SVGAGI. The chain's CDR3 is CASSYSSGYYGYTF. As DNA, the CDR3 is TGTGCCAGCAGTTACTCGTCAGGGTATTATGGCTACACCTTC.

This clonotype was seen only a few times. The V gene is TRBV29-1, the J gene TRBJ2-1, with D possibly being TRBD2 (5 bases). Germline CDR1 and CDR2: SQVTM and ANQGSEA. The CDR3 runs 13 residues. The germline V and J ends were trimmed by 6 bases and 8 bases, with 17 bases remaining between them. CDR3 DNA sequence: TGCAGCGTCCCCTCCCATTCGGGGTATGAGCAGTTCTTC. This sequence encodes CSVPSHSGYEQFF.

In its sample, this clonotype was seen a few times. CDR3 loop: CASSSGQRQTQYF. For the CDR3, the DNA is TGTGCCAGCAGCTCCGGACAACGCCAGACCCAGTACTTC. The rearrangement joins TRBV7-3 to TRBJ2-5; perhaps TRBD1 as D (5 bases). The CDR3 contains 13 residues. CDR1 and CDR2 (germline): SGHTA, FQGTGA. Trimming shortened V by 4 bases and J by 6 bases, and 12 bases separated the two germline ends.

This clonotype was found a few times. This sequence joins TRBV7-9 and TRBJ2-7; D is perhaps TRBD1 (6 bases). The V gene lost 5 bases and the J gene lost 2 bases, with 13 bases spanning the gap. CDR3 length equals 14 residues. The germline CDR1 and CDR2 sequences are SEHNR and FQNEAQ (reference sequence). The CDR3 DNA reads as TGTGCCAGCAGCGGACGGACAGCGACCTACGAGCAGTACTTC. Its translation: CASSGRTATYEQYF.

The chain has TRBV7-2 and TRBJ1-6, with TRBD1 matching 7 bases. This CDR3 has 15 residues. Germline CDR1 reads SGHTA; CDR2 reads FQGNSA. V shed 5 bases, J shed 5 bases, and the junction held 6 bases outside the gene matches. The CDR3 sequence: CASSRQGLHNSPLHF. CDR3 nucleotide sequence: TGTGCCAGCAGCCGACAGGGACTTCATAATTCACCCCTCCACTTT.

In its sample, this clonotype was seen a few times. The J gene is TRBJ2-5, the V gene TRBV15; D possibly corresponds to TRBD2 (6 bases). The length of the CDR3 is 16 residues. Germline-derived CDR1 and CDR2 are LNHNV and YYDKDF (reference sequence). Trimming shortened V by 1 base and J by 2 bases, and 14 bases separated the two germline ends. Here the CDR3 reads CATSRVGGVDQETQYF. The CDR3 nucleotides read TGTGCCACCAGCAGAGTGGGGGGAGTGGATCAAGAGACCCAGTACTTC.